These T cell receptor beta chains were read from a single sample in a study of blood T cell repertoires in COVID-19. The method was immunoSEQ multiplex PCR; TCRdb's version includes in-frame clones alone and lacks a portion of them. The sample includes fewer than 100,000 clones, 75% to 95% of them seen just once. The sample consisted of peripheral blood. These receptor sequences come from a woman of 80 years or more with acute or convalescent COVID-19. CDR3s include the opening cysteine and the closing phenylalanine or tryptophan. Fields, in order: V gene, J gene, clone size, D gene, CDR3 DNA, CDR3 protein. The D gene is left open where the match is weak. The size field is filled for only some rows; it gives once, few, many or a size class.

TRBV21-1	TRBJ2-3	-	-	TGTGCCAGCAGCAAAGCGACTAGCGGGAGGGGGGGCACAGATACGCAGTATTTT	CASSKATSGRGGTDTQYF
TRBV27	TRBJ2-7	-	TRBD2	TGTGCCAGCAGTAGGGTCGGAGCGGGGAGCTACGAGCAGTACTTC	CASSRVGAGSYEQYF
TRBV2	TRBJ1-3	-	TRBD1	TGTGCCAGCAGTGGGGACAGGGATGGAAACACCATATATTTT	CASSGDRDGNTIYF
TRBV5-5	TRBJ2-1	-	TRBD1	TGTGCCAGCAGCTTTTCCGGGACAGGGACATATGAGCAGTTCTTC	CASSFSGTGTYEQFF
TRBV7-9	TRBJ2-1	-	TRBD2	TGTGCCAGCAGCTTAGGTCGGACTAGCCTGAATGAGCAGTTCTTC	CASSLGRTSLNEQFF
TRBV3-1/TRBV3-2	TRBJ2-7	once	-	TGTGCCAGCAGCCTCGGACAGAGCTCCTACGAGCAGTACTTC	CASSLGQSSYEQYF
TRBV28	TRBJ2-2	-	-	TGTGCCAGCAGTTTCTTTAGCGGCAACACCGGGGAGCTGTTTTTT	CASSFFSGNTGELFF
TRBV18	TRBJ1-2	-	-	TGTGCCAGCTCACCACAGTCGGACAGTAACTATGGCTACACCTTC	CASSPQSDSNYGYTF
TRBV4-3	TRBJ2-7	once	TRBD1	TGCGCCAGCAGCCGGGGGGGACAGGGGGCCTCCTACGAGCAGTACTTC	CASSRGGQGASYEQYF
TRBV5-1	TRBJ2-3	-	-	TGCGCCAGCAGTCTTAATCCCCTAGCAACAGATACGCAGTATTTT	CASSLNPLATDTQYF
TRBV6-5	TRBJ2-3	-	TRBD2	TGTGCCAGCAGTTTCAGAGCGGGGGTGGCAGATACGCAGTATTTT	CASSFRAGVADTQYF
TRBV18	TRBJ1-3	-	TRBD1	TGTGCCAGCTCACGGGACAGCTCTGGAAACACCATATATTTT	CASSRDSSGNTIYF
TRBV5-1	TRBJ2-1	few	-	TGCGCCAGCAGCTTCTCAGGGATTAGAAAGGGAAATGAGCAGTTCTTC	CASSFSGIRKGNEQFF
TRBV28	TRBJ1-3	few	-	TGTGCCAGCAGTTTTGTTGGGGGAGGCTCTGGAAACACCATATATTTT	CASSFVGGGSGNTIYF
TRBV18	TRBJ2-2	once	-	TGTGCCAGCTCCAAAAGCGGAACGAACACCGGGGAGCTGTTTTTT	CASSKSGTNTGELFF
TRBV27	TRBJ1-2	-	-	TGTGCCAGCAGTTTCCGGGACACCTATGGCTACACCTTC	CASSFRDTYGYTF
TRBV7-3	TRBJ2-6	-	-	TGTGCCAGCAGCCTCCAGGGTTCCAACGTCCTGACTTTC	CASSLQGSNVLTF
TRBV29-1	TRBJ2-7	-	TRBD2	TGCAGCGTTGGATCAAGGCTAGCGGGAGGGCCTGGGGGCGAGCAGTACTTC	CSVGSRLAGGPGGEQYF
TRBV3-1/TRBV3-2	TRBJ1-6	-	-	TGTGCCAGCAGCTATACAACAACGGGGGGGAGATCACCCCTCCACTTT	CASSYTTTGGRSPLHF
TRBV18	TRBJ1-2	-	-	TGTGCCAGCTCACCACCGGAGCCTTACTATGGCTACACCTTC	CASSPPEPYYGYTF
TRBV7-9	TRBJ2-2	once	TRBD1	TGTGCCAGCAGCTTAACAGGGGGCACCGGGGAGCTGTTTTTT	CASSLTGGTGELFF
TRBV15	TRBJ1-2	-	-	TGTGCCACCAGCAGAGATCGGGACAACTCCTATGGCTACACCTTC	CATSRDRDNSYGYTF
TRBV6-5	TRBJ1-2	few	-	TGTGCCAGCAGTACCAAACAGGGTTACTATGGCTACACCTTC	CASSTKQGYYGYTF
TRBV2	TRBJ2-1	-	TRBD1	TGTGCCAGCAGTAACAGGGGATACAATGAGCAGTTCTTC	CASSNRGYNEQFF
TRBV15	TRBJ1-1	-	TRBD1	TGTGCCACCAGCAGAGATTGGACCGGGACAGGGAACACTGAAGCTTTCTTT	CATSRDWTGTGNTEAFF
TRBV19	TRBJ2-2	-	-	-	CASTSGQWAGELFF
TRBV6-5	TRBJ2-3	-	TRBD2	TGTGCCAGCAGGGGGCTAGCGGGTCCAGATACGCAGTATTTT	CASRGLAGPDTQYF
TRBV29-1	TRBJ2-4	-	-	TGCAGCGTTGAAGGGTCGGCTAGGTTTGGCAAAAACATTCAGTACTTC	CSVEGSARFGKNIQYF
TRBV5-8	TRBJ1-4	-	-	TGTGCCAGCAGCTTGGGACGGGGGGAAAAACTGTTTTTT	CASSLGRGEKLFF
TRBV4-1	TRBJ2-1	-	TRBD2	TGCGCCAGCAGCCAAGCGGCTAGCGGGGGGGCCGACAATGAGCAGTTCTTC	CASSQAASGGADNEQFF
TRBV28	TRBJ2-7	-	TRBD1	TGTGCCAGCAGGAACAGGGGCGCCTACGAGCAGTACTTC	CASRNRGAYEQYF
TRBV7-2	TRBJ1-5	-	-	TGTGCCAGCAGCATTACAGGGAAGCAGCCCCAGCATTTT	CASSITGKQPQHF
TRBV3-1/TRBV3-2	TRBJ1-2	-	-	TGTGCCAGCAGCCAAGCGGGCAGGCGGGGAGATTATGGCTACACCTTC	CASSQAGRRGDYGYTF
TRBV5-1	TRBJ1-2	-	-	TGCGCCAGCAGCTTGGTTCTACCGCTTTATGGCTACACCTTC	CASSLVLPLYGYTF
TRBV19	TRBJ1-1	-	-	TGTGCCAGTAGTATTAACCCTCGGGGGACTGAAGCTTTCTTT	CASSINPRGTEAFF
TRBV19	TRBJ1-2	-	TRBD1	TGTGCCAGTAGTATTGTGCTGGGACAGGGGGATGGCTACACCTTC	CASSIVLGQGDGYTF
TRBV7-2	TRBJ1-2	few	TRBD1	TGTGCCAGCAGCTTGACAGGGGGTGGGGGCTACACCTTC	CASSLTGGGGYTF
TRBV27	TRBJ2-3	-	TRBD2	TGTGCCAGCAGAGGACTAGCCACAGATACGCAGTATTTT	CASRGLATDTQYF
TRBV2	TRBJ2-7	-	TRBD1	TGTGCCAGCAGTGAATTAACAGGGGGTACCTACGAGCAGTACTTC	CASSELTGGTYEQYF
TRBV27	TRBJ2-5	-	TRBD1	TGTGCCAGCAGTTTAGAGGGGGCCCAAGAGACCCAGTACTTC	CASSLEGAQETQYF
TRBV7-3	TRBJ1-6	few	-	TGTGCCAGCAGCTTAAGCGGGGGGAATTCACCCCTCCACTTT	CASSLSGGNSPLHF
TRBV6-2/TRBV6-3	TRBJ1-2	-	-	TGTGCCAGCAGCAGACAGTATGGCTACACCTTC	CASSRQYGYTF
TRBV5-1	TRBJ1-3	-	TRBD1	TGCGCCAGCAGCTCTCAGGGGGTAGACACCATATATTTT	CASSSQGVDTIYF
TRBV28	TRBJ1-5	-	-	TGTGCCAGCAGCAAAGTGGGTACACCGGACTTCTCGCCCCAGCATTTT	CASSKVGTPDFSPQHF
TRBV4-3	TRBJ1-2	-	-	TGCGCCAGCAGCCAAGATCTCCAGGGAAGTGGCTACACCTTC	CASSQDLQGSGYTF
TRBV7-2	TRBJ2-1	once	TRBD2	TGTGCCAGCAGCCCCCGGATAGCGGGGGGTAGGAATGAGCAGTTCTTC	CASSPRIAGGRNEQFF
TRBV29-1	TRBJ2-1	-	TRBD2	TGCAGCGTTGGGGGAGGGCGCTGGGATGAGCAGTTCTTC	CSVGGGRWDEQFF
TRBV5-5	TRBJ1-4	-	-	TGTGCCAGCAGCTTCTCGACGGGCAGGGGCCATGAAAAACTGTTTTTT	CASSFSTGRGHEKLFF
TRBV27	TRBJ2-7	-	TRBD2	TGTGCCAGCAGTTTATCTTCCGGGAGGTTCTACGAGCAGTACTTC	CASSLSSGRFYEQYF
TRBV5-1	TRBJ2-7	-	TRBD1	TGCGCCAGCAGCTCTGGGACAGGTGGCTACGAGCAGTACTTC	CASSSGTGGYEQYF
TRBV7-6	TRBJ2-5	-	TRBD2	TGTGCCAGCAGCCTCGGACTAGCGGCGACCCAAGAGACCCAGTACTTC	CASSLGLAATQETQYF
TRBV25-1	TRBJ1-4	-	TRBD1	TGTGCCAGCAGTGGGCCGGGACAGGGTTATGAAAAACTGTTTTTT	CASSGPGQGYEKLFF
TRBV28	TRBJ1-6	-	TRBD1	TGTGCCAGCAGTTCCCGGGACAGGGGATCCTATAATTCACCCCTCCACTTT	CASSSRDRGSYNSPLHF
TRBV4-3	TRBJ1-2	-	-	TGCGCCAGCAGCCAAGAAACAGATGTCAACTATGGCTACACCTTC	CASSQETDVNYGYTF